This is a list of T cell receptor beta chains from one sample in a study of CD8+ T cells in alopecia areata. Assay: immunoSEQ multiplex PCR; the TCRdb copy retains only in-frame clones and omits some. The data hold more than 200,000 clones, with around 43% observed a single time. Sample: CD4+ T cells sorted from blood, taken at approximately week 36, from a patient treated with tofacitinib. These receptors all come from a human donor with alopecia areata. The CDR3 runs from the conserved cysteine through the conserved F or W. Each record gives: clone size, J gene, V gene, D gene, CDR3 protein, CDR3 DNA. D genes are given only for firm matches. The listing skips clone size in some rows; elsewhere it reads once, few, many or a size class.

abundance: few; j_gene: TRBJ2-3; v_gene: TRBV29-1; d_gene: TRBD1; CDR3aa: CSVALQGIHTDTQYF; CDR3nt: TGCAGCGTTGCATTACAGGGGATCCACACAGATACGCAGTATTTT
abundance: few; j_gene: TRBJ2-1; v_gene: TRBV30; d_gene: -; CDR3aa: CACSIADYNNEQFF; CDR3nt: TGTGCCTGTAGTATAGCGGACTATAACAATGAGCAGTTCTTC
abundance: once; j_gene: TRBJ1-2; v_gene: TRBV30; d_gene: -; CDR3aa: CAWSVRGRGNTF; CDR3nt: TGTGCCTGGAGTGTACGAGGCAGGGGAAACACCTTC
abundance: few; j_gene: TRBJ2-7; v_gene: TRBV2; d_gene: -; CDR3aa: CASSRQESSYEQYF; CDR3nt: TGTGCCAGCAGTCGACAGGAGAGCTCCTACGAGCAGTACTTC
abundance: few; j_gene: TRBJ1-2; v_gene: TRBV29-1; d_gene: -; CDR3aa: CSVRTANYGYTF; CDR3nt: TGCAGCGTTCGCACTGCCAACTATGGCTACACCTTC
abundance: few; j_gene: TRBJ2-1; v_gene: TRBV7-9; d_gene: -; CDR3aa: CASSLELYNEQFF; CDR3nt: TGTGCCAGCAGCTTAGAATTATACAATGAGCAGTTCTTC
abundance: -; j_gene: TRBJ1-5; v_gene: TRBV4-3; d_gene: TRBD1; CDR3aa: CASSQDRRNQPQHF; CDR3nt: TGCGCCAGCAGCCAGGACAGGCGCAATCAGCCCCAGCATTTT
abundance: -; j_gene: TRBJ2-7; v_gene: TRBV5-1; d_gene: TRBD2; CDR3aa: CASSIQSGAYEQYF; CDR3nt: TGCGCCAGCAGCATCCAAAGCGGGGCCTACGAGCAGTACTTC
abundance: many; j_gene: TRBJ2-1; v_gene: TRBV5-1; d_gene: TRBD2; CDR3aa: CASSLDGRAYNEQFF; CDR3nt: TGCGCCAGCAGCTTGGACGGGAGGGCCTACAATGAGCAGTTCTTC
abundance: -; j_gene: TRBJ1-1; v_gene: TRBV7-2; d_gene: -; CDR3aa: CASSFAVNTEAFF; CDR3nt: TGTGCCAGCAGCTTCGCGGTAAACACTGAAGCTTTCTTT
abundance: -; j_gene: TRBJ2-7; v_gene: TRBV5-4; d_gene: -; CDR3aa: CASSSLTGAYEQYF; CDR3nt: TGTGCCAGCAGCTCCCTAACCGGAGCCTACGAGCAGTACTTC
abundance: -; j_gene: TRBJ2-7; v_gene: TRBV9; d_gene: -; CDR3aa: CASSAGPMGSYEQYF; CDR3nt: TGTGCGAGTTCGGCGGGCCCTATGGGCTCCTACGAGCAGTACTTC
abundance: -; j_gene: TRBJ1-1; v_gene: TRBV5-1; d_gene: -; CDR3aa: CASSRNRDTEAFF; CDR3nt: TGCGCCAGCAGCCGAAACAGAGACACTGAAGCTTTCTTT
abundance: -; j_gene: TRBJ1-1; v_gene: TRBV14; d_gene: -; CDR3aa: CASSRNAHEAFF; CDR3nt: TGTGCCAGCAGCCGGAACGCCCATGAAGCTTTCTTT
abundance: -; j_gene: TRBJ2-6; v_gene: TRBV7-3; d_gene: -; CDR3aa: CASSLTLASGANVLTF; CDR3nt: TGTGCCAGCAGCTTAACCTTAGCCTCTGGGGCCAACGTCCTGACTTTC
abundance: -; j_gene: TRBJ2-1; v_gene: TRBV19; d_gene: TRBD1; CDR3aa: CASSSRTGAYEQFF; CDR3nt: TGTGCCAGTAGTTCCCGGACAGGGGCGTATGAGCAGTTCTTC
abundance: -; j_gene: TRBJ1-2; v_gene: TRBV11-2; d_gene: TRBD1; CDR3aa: CASSLDRGYGYTF; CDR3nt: TGTGCCAGCAGCTTGGACAGGGGGTATGGCTACACCTTC
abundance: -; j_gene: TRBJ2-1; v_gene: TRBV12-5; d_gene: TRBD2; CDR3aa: CASGLVEGGLAVNEQFF; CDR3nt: TGTGCTAGTGGTTTGGTAGAGGGGGGACTAGCCGTGAATGAGCAGTTCTTC
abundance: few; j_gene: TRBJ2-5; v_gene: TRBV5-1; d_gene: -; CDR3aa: CASSWQETQYF; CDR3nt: TGCGCCAGCAGCTGGCAAGAGACCCAGTACTTC
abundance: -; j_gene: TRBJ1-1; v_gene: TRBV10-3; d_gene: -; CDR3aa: CAMRGITDTEAFF; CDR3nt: TGTGCCATGCGGGGCATTACGGACACTGAAGCTTTCTTT
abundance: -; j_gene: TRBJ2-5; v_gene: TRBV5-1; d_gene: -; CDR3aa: CASSGSRGAETQYF; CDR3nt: TGCGCCAGCAGCGGTAGCAGGGGCGCGGAGACCCAGTACTTC
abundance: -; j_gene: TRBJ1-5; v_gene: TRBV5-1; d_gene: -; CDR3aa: CASSFAPQGPNQPQHF; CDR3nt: TGCGCCAGCAGCTTCGCCCCACAGGGCCCTAATCAGCCCCAGCATTTT
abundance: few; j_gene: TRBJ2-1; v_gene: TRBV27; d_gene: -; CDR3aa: CASSFPQGEQFF; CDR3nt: TGTGCCAGCAGTTTCCCCCAGGGGGAGCAGTTCTTC